Sequencing of this TCR beta chain was carried out in a study of T cell responses to AZD1222 COVID-19 vaccine. Germline loops: CDR1 LNHDA, CDR2 SQIVND (reference sequence). Trimming removed 7 bases at V and 5 bases at J, with 20 bases between. The CDR3 loop spans 15 amino acids. The table came from immunoSEQ multiplex PCR; TCRdb's copy has only in-frame clones and leaves some out. The profile shows 130,000 or so clones, around 94% of them singletons. This receptor was taken from an adult in good health. Material: peripheral blood, obtained on day 0 of AZD1222 vaccination. The J gene is TRBJ1-1, the V gene TRBV19; no reliable D call. The CDR3 loop reads CASNGRERGNTEAFF. The CDR3 DNA sequence: TGTGCCAGTAACGGTAGGGAAAGAGGGAATACTGAAGCTTTCTTT.